This passage covers 29 T cell receptor beta chains from one sample sequenced in a study of radiation and T cells in renal cell carcinoma. Time point indicated: baseline pretreatment blood. Treatment indicated: 15 Gy SBRT to primary tumor, nephrectomy 4 weeks later. Clones were read by immunoSEQ multiplex PCR, and TCRdb kept only the in-frame ones, dropping some. The sample holds about 140,000 clones; over 80% are singletons and the top ten take roughly 25%. Sequenced here: blood, sampled from a patient whose treatment included radiotherapy and nephrectomy. These receptors were obtained from a woman aged 50 to 60 with renal cell carcinoma.

The rearrangement joins TRBV5-6 to TRBJ2-3; D gene ambiguous. V was clipped by 4 bases and J by 1 base, with 13 bases between them. CDR3 length equals 15 residues. Per the germline V gene, CDR1 is SGHDT and CDR2 is YYEEEE. The CDR3 nucleotides read TGTGCCAGCAGCATAAGGGTTAGGCGCACAGATACGCAGTATTTT. Its translation: CASSIRVRRTDTQYF.

The chain combines TRBV14 with TRBJ1-2; TRBD1 aligns across 8 bases. Trimming cost V 4 bases and J 2 bases; bases outside gene matches: 3. The length of the CDR3 is 14 residues. Germline values: CDR1 SGHDN, CDR2 FVKESK. CDR3 coding DNA: TGTGCCAGCAGCCCAAGACAGGGGAACTATGGCTACACCTTC. This gives the protein CASSPRQGNYGYTF.

This chain joins TRBV5-4 and TRBJ1-1; TRBD1 is a possible D gene (6 bases). V gave up 5 bases and J gave up 0 bases, with 20 bases separating them. CDR1 is SGHNT and CDR2 is YYREEE in the germline V gene (reference sequence). CDR3 size: 17 residues. CDR3: CASSLKHRVGMNTEAFF. CDR3 nucleotides: TGTGCCAGCAGTCTTAAACACAGGGTGGGCATGAACACTGAAGCTTTCTTT.

CDR3 sequence (DNA): TGTGCCTGGGCAGACAGGAACACTGAAGCTTTCTTT. It specifies CAWADRNTEAFF. The chain carries TRBV30 and TRBJ1-1, with D possibly matching TRBD1 (5 bases). The CDR3 is made up of 12 amino acids. Germline CDR1 and CDR2: GTSNPN and SVGIG (reference sequence). Deletions cut 5 bases from V and 1 base from J, with 8 bases between.

This clone was detected only once. CDR3: CAWSVLGQGSDTQYF. The CDR3 nucleotides read TGTGCCTGGAGTGTACTAGGACAGGGTTCAGATACGCAGTATTTT. This chain links TRBV30 with TRBJ2-3; 8 bases line up with TRBD1. Germline CDR1 and CDR2: GTSNPN and SVGIG (reference sequence). The CDR3 is 15 residues long. The V and J ends lost 0 bases and 4 bases, in that order; junction bases with no gene match: 6.

The table lists this clone with a count of one. The chain joins TRBV19 to TRBJ2-7; unclear D gene. Germline CDR1 reads LNHDA; CDR2 reads SQIVND (reference sequence). V lost 6 bases to trimming and J lost 0 bases, with 9 bases between them. The CDR3 is made up of 13 amino acids. CDR3 DNA: TGTGCCAGTAGAAGCCACTCCTCCTACGAGCAGTACTTC. Amino acids: CASRSHSSYEQYF.

The CDR3 region is CASSLGGHNTGELFF. The CDR3 DNA sequence: TGTGCCAGCAGTTTGGGGGGACACAACACCGGGGAGCTGTTTTTT. This chain links TRBV28 with TRBJ2-2, with D perhaps matching TRBD1 or TRBD2 (6 bases each). The CDR3 spans 15 residues. Germline V gene lookup returns CDR1 MDHEN and CDR2 SYDVKM. V lost 3 bases and J 2 bases, leaving 10 bases between the germline ends.

This rearrangement joins TRBV5-4 to TRBJ1-1, with 7 bases identical to TRBD1. Losses at the gene ends were 3 bases for V and 6 bases for J; bases not matched to a gene: 5. Germline CDR1 reads SGHNT; CDR2 reads YYREEE (reference sequence). The CDR3 is 13 amino acids. CDR3 coding DNA: TGTGCCAGCAGCTGGGGTGGACAGGCTGAAGCTTTCTTT. Translated: CASSWGGQAEAFF.

The chain is built from TRBV29-1 and TRBJ2-7, with D perhaps TRBD1 (5 bases). V was trimmed by 1 base and J by 4 bases, leaving 11 bases between them. Germline CDR1 SQVTM, CDR2 ANQGSEA. This CDR3 has 13 amino acids. CDR3 amino acids: CSVEVQVGYEQYF. The CDR3 coding sequence is TGCAGCGTTGAAGTACAGGTTGGATACGAGCAGTACTTC.

The chain links TRBV5-6 to TRBJ1-2; D ambiguous. Germline-derived CDR1 and CDR2 are SGHDT and YYEEEE. V lost 1 base and J 4 bases, leaving 11 bases between the germline ends. This CDR3 spans 14 amino acids. Written as DNA, the CDR3 is TGTGCCAGCAGCTTGACCCGGTCCGTCTATGGCTACACCTTC. It encodes CASSLTRSVYGYTF. Full variable domain (rest looked up from reference TRBV5-6 and TRBJ1-2): DAGVTQSPTHLIKTRGQQVTLRCSPKSGHDTVSWYQQALGQGPQFIFQYYEEEERQRGNFPDRFSGHQFPNYSSELNVNALLLGDSALYLCASSLTRSVYGYTFGSGTRLTVV.

The chain recombines TRBV5-8 with TRBJ1-2; 7 positions match TRBD1. Trimming removed 3 bases from V and 0 bases from J; junction bases left unmatched: 5. The CDR3 contains 15 residues. Germline CDR1 SGHTS, CDR2 YDEGEE. The CDR3 spells CASSWTGYANYGYTF. The DNA for the CDR3 is TGTGCCAGCAGCTGGACAGGTTACGCTAACTATGGCTACACCTTC. Filled out from reference TRBV5-8 and TRBJ1-2, the complete variable domain reads EAGVTQSPTHLIKTRGQQATLRCSPISGHTSVYWYQQALGLGLQFLLWYDEGEERNRGNFPPRFSGRQFPNYSSELNVNALELEDSALYLCASSWTGYANYGYTFGSGTRLTVV.

This clone was seen just once. This rearrangement joins TRBV5-1 to TRBJ2-7; 7 bases match TRBD2. The ends lost 1 base at V and 5 bases at J; junction bases unmatched: 12. CDR1 is SGHRS, CDR2 YFSETQ, per germline. CDR3 length: 16 amino acids. The CDR3 here is CASSLSKGGRPHEQYF. For the CDR3, the DNA is TGCGCCAGCAGCTTGTCGAAGGGCGGGAGACCCCACGAGCAGTACTTC.

This clone was observed once. The chain recombines TRBV5-1 with TRBJ2-7, with TRBD2 identical over 7 bases. Unmatched junction bases numbered 16, after V lost 4 bases and J lost 6 bases. Germline CDR1 reads SGHRS; CDR2 reads YFSETQ. The CDR3 consists of 16 residues. The CDR3 nucleotides read TGCGCCAGCAGCACATCCGGGACTAAGGATGGAGGCGAGCAGTACTTC. The encoded protein is CASSTSGTKDGGEQYF.

V gene TRBV10-1 combines with J gene TRBJ2-1, with 8 positions matching TRBD2. The CDR3 runs to 16 residues. With 7 bases clipped from V and 1 base from J, the junction kept 9 bases outside the gene matches. Germline V lookup: CDR1 WNHNN, CDR2 SYGVQD (reference sequence). CDR3 nucleotide sequence: TGCGCCAGCACCACCCCCGGGACTAGTTCCTACAATGAGCAGTTCTTC. Protein product: CASTTPGTSSYNEQFF.

CDR3 bases: TGTGCCAGCAGCTTGGATACAGGGAACACTGAAGCTTTCTTT. Protein product: CASSLDTGNTEAFF. The chain is built from TRBV5-4 and TRBJ1-1; D possibly corresponds to TRBD1 (5 bases). The CDR3 covers 14 residues. Germline values: CDR1 SGHNT, CDR2 YYREEE (reference sequence). Trimming pared 0 bases from V and 1 base from J, leaving 7 bases between.

There are a few counts of this clone. The chain uses TRBV19 and TRBJ2-1; D remains ambiguous. Germline V lookup: CDR1 LNHDA, CDR2 SQIVND (reference sequence). This CDR3 is 12 amino acids long. V was cut by 6 bases and J by 6 bases, with 9 bases left in between. The CDR3 loop is CASRGPANEQFF. As DNA, the CDR3 is TGTGCCAGTAGGGGCCCTGCCAATGAGCAGTTCTTC. Full variable domain (missing parts from reference TRBV19 and TRBJ2-1): DGGITQSPKYLFRKEGQNVTLSCEQNLNHDAMYWYRQDPGQGLRLIYYSQIVNDFQKGDIAEGYSVSREKKESFPLTVTSAQKNPTAFYLCASRGPANEQFFGPGTRLTVL.

The rearrangement joins TRBV7-2 to TRBJ2-5; D is unclear. Germline V CDR1 and CDR2: SGHTA, FQGNSA. The germline V and J ends were trimmed by 2 bases and 5 bases, with 9 bases remaining between them. The CDR3 contains 13 residues. The CDR3 here is CASSLPAVETQYF. DNA of the CDR3: TGTGCCAGCAGCTTACCCGCGGTGGAGACCCAGTACTTC.

As to this clone: Other DNA sequences of this sample code for an identical CDR3. The chain carries TRBV9 and TRBJ2-7; 7 bases agree with TRBD1. Germline V lookup: CDR1 SGDLS, CDR2 YYNGEE. The V and J ends lost 2 bases and 0 bases, in that order; junction bases with no gene match: 2. This CDR3 is 14 amino acids long. The DNA of the CDR3 is TGTGCCAGCAGCGTTGGGGACAGCTCCTACGAGCAGTACTTC. Protein sequence: CASSVGDSSYEQYF.

The chain combines TRBV7-2 with TRBJ2-7; no definite D call. Germline CDR1 is SGHTA and CDR2 is FQGNSA. The CDR3 extends over 13 amino acids. V was cut by 1 base and J by 5 bases, with 9 bases left in between. The CDR3 here is CASSLEVRNEQYF. The CDR3 coding sequence is TGTGCCAGCAGCTTAGAAGTCCGAAACGAGCAGTACTTC.

This clone was seen only a few times. CDR3 nucleotides: TGCGCCAGCAGCCAAGATCTTAGCGGGAGGGCCCACGAGCAGTACTTC. It translates to CASSQDLSGRAHEQYF. This chain connects TRBV4-3 to TRBJ2-7; 11 bases map to TRBD2. Germline CDR1 reads LGHNA; CDR2 reads YSLEER. V shed 0 bases and J 5 bases; nucleotides not matched to a gene: 6. The CDR3 length is 16 residues.

The rearrangement uses TRBV6-5 and TRBJ2-7; TRBD2 agrees at 7 bases. V was pared by 2 bases and J by 4 bases, with 5 bases of the junction left unmatched. Germline V CDR1 and CDR2: MNHEY, SVGAGI. The CDR3 covers 14 residues. The CDR3 reads CASSYISGAYEQYF. The DNA of the CDR3 is TGTGCCAGCAGTTACATCAGCGGGGCTTACGAGCAGTACTTC.

The V and J genes are TRBV28 and TRBJ1-5; D may be TRBD1 (5 bases). Germline V gene sequence: CDR1 MDHEN, CDR2 SYDVKM. V was shortened by 2 bases and J by 9 bases, with 8 bases between the two germline ends. The CDR3 runs to 12 residues. Written as DNA, the CDR3 is TGTGCCAGCAGTTTAGGAGACAGGCCCCAGCATTTT. Encoded protein: CASSLGDRPQHF.

This clone was observed a few times. This rearrangement joins TRBV19 to TRBJ1-5, with unresolved D. CDR1 LNHDA and CDR2 SQIVND come from the germline V gene (reference sequence). The CDR3 covers 14 residues. Trimming cost V 5 bases and J 9 bases, with 17 bases left between them. CDR3 in DNA: TGTGCCAGTAGTTCCCGGGAGGGAACCCGGCCCCAGCATTTT. As protein: CASSSREGTRPQHF. The full variable domain, with the rest looked up from reference TRBV19 and TRBJ1-5, is DGGITQSPKYLFRKEGQNVTLSCEQNLNHDAMYWYRQDPGQGLRLIYYSQIVNDFQKGDIAEGYSVSREKKESFPLTVTSAQKNPTAFYLCASSSREGTRPQHFGDGTRLSIL.

The chain recombines TRBV5-8 with TRBJ2-3; tentatively, D is TRBD2 (6 bases). CDR1 and CDR2 from the germline V gene are SGHTS and YDEGEE. Trimming pared 6 bases from V and 0 bases from J, leaving 17 bases between. The CDR3 spans 16 residues. The DNA of the CDR3 is TGTGCCAGCAAACGCCTCTTGGCGGGAAGCACAGATACGCAGTATTTT. This encodes CASKRLLAGSTDTQYF.

The chain uses TRBV30 and TRBJ2-7; D may be TRBD2 (6 bases). The CDR3 sequence is 13 residues long. The V gene's germline CDR1 is GTSNPN and CDR2 SVGIG (reference sequence). Trimming took 1 base from V and 5 from J, leaving 12 bases between them. CDR3: CAWSAWWGDEQYF. The CDR3 DNA follows: TGTGCCTGGAGTGCATGGTGGGGGGACGAGCAGTACTTC.

The gene calls are TRBV21-1 and TRBJ2-2. TRBV21-1 is assigned pseudogene status. The CDR3 extends over 12 amino acids. The CDR3 loop reads CASNLIDGELFF. DNA for the CDR3: TGTGCCAGCAATCTGATCGACGGGGAGCTGTTTTTT.

The chain employs TRBV5-1 and TRBJ1-2, with D unclear. With 0 bases removed from V and 4 bases from J, the gap between germline ends came to 7 bases. Per germline, CDR1 SGHRS and CDR2 YFSETQ. The CDR3 totals 13 residues. The CDR3 is CASSLADPYGYTF. The CDR3 nucleotides are TGCGCCAGCAGCTTGGCAGACCCCTATGGCTACACCTTC.

As for this clone: Within the sample, other DNA sequences also encode this same CDR3. V usage is TRBV2 and J usage is TRBJ1-2; D gene uncertain. The ends were cut back, 2 bases at V and 0 bases at J, with 4 bases in the middle. The CDR3 length is 13 residues. From germline, CDR1 is SNHLY and CDR2 FYNNEI. The CDR3 sequence: CASSERSNYGYTF. The CDR3 DNA is TGTGCCAGCAGTGAACGGTCTAACTATGGCTACACCTTC.

The V gene is TRBV7-2, the J gene TRBJ2-4, with D possibly TRBD2 on 6 matching bases. V was shortened by 6 bases and J by 3 bases, with 12 bases between the two germline ends. Germline V gene sequence: CDR1 SGHTA, CDR2 FQGNSA. This CDR3 has 14 residues. The CDR3 here is CASRPGGSKNIQYF. The CDR3 nucleotides are TGTGCCAGCAGACCCGGGGGAAGCAAAAACATTCAGTACTTC.